The 30 T cell receptor beta chains given below trace back to one sample, sequenced in a study of molecular identifiers for immune sequencing clone quantification (dated by TCRdb to about 2018). Library preparation was by PCR. The sequencer was an Illumina HiSeq 4000. TCRdb ran its own pipeline on the public reads, namely fastp trimming at Q25 and MiXCR clone calling, and kept in-frame beta chains. All rows with the same CDR3 protein become a single entry with the most common DNA and genes. The table for this sample lists fewer than 25,000 distinct CDR3 sequences; under 20% of them were counted only once. The leading ten clones occupy 0.99% of the sample. Sample: naive CD8+ T cells from blood, with Jurkat cell RNA spiked in. The cell subset or site label here, explained by the study, means: FACS-sorted CD8+CD4-CCR7+CD45RA+ naive T cells. Source of these receptors: a human donor in good health. Some libraries in this study had Jurkat cell RNA spiked in.

This chain uses TRBV11-2 with TRBJ2-3, with no clear D. The germline V gene has CDR1 SGHAT and CDR2 FQNNGV. The CDR3 runs to 15 residues. V was clipped by 5 bases and J by 2 bases, with 14 bases between them. Written as DNA, the CDR3 is TGTGCCAGCAGCGGAGCTCCTTCTTACACAGATACGCAGTATTTT. As protein: CASSGAPSYTDTQYF.

About this clonotype: With a much larger clone just one base away, this may be a read error. The J gene is TRBJ2-3, the V gene TRBV2, with D possibly TRBD2 on 6 matching bases. The CDR3 totals 14 residues. V was cut by 8 bases and J by 0 bases, with 12 bases left in between. Germline V CDR1 and CDR2: SNHLY, FYNNEI. The CDR3: CASRGFSSTDTQYF. DNA of the CDR3: TGTGCCAGCCGGGGGTTCTCTAGCACAGATACGCAGTATTTT. Complete variable domain (other parts from reference TRBV2 and TRBJ2-3): EPEVTQTPSHQVTQMGQEVILRCVPISNHLYFYWYRQILGQKVEFLVSFYNNEISEKSEIFDDQFSVERPDGSNFTLKIRSTKLEDSAMYFCASRGFSSTDTQYFGPGTRLTVL.

This clonotype was seen many times. The V and J genes are TRBV4-3 and TRBJ2-7; no clear D. The length of the CDR3 is 16 residues. Trimming left V 0 bases short and J 0 bases short, with 12 bases between. CDR1 LGHNA and CDR2 YSLEER come from the germline V gene. This CDR3 reads CASSQEFQVSSYEQYF. The DNA of the CDR3 is TGCGCCAGCAGCCAAGAGTTCCAGGTTAGCTCCTACGAGCAGTACTTC.

This clonotype has at least ten counts. The chain combines TRBV6-6 with TRBJ2-2; either TRBD1 or TRBD2 may fit D (6 bases each). Germline CDR1 reads MNHNY; CDR2 reads SVGAGI (reference sequence). The V gene lost 6 bases and the J gene lost 7 bases, with 21 bases spanning the gap. The CDR3 spans 16 residues. CDR3 amino acids: CASRINPRGARGELFF. In DNA form, the CDR3 reads TGTGCCAGCAGGATAAACCCTAGGGGGGCACGCGGGGAGCTGTTTTTT.

The J gene is TRBJ2-5, the V gene TRBV20-1; D perhaps matches TRBD2 (5 bases). Looked up from germline, CDR1 is DFQATT and CDR2 is SNEGSKA (reference sequence). The CDR3 loop spans 13 amino acids. Trimming pared 0 bases from V and 3 bases from J, leaving 8 bases between. As DNA, the CDR3 is TGCAGTGCTAGAGATCTGGGAGAAGAGACCCAGTACTTC. This sequence encodes CSARDLGEETQYF.

This clonotype was recorded many times. The chain combines TRBV30 with TRBJ1-1, with a weak D call TRBD1 (5 bases). Germline V gene data show CDR1 as GTSNPN and CDR2 as SVGIG (reference sequence). Trimming pared 3 bases from V and 1 base from J, leaving 12 bases between. The CDR3 extends over 14 amino acids. CDR3 nucleotide sequence: TGTGCCTGGAGATCGGGACTTCCGAACACTGAAGCTTTCTTT. This gives the protein CAWRSGLPNTEAFF.

This clonotype is medium-sized. The chain links TRBV13 to TRBJ2-7; D is ambiguous. The V gene's germline CDR1 is PRHDT and CDR2 FYEKMQ (reference sequence). This CDR3 has 13 amino acids. Trimming removed 2 bases from V and 5 bases from J, with 10 bases in between. Written as DNA, the CDR3 is TGTGCCAGCAGCTTAACGACTGGTAACGAGCAGTACTTC. It encodes CASSLTTGNEQYF.

This clonotype was counted at least ten times. This CDR3 is CAISETGSGQPQHF. CDR3 nucleotides: TGTGCCATCAGTGAGACAGGATCCGGTCAGCCCCAGCATTTT. The chain recombines TRBV10-3 with TRBJ1-5; tentative D call: TRBD1 (5 bases). Germline CDR1 is ENHRY and CDR2 is SYGVKD. V lost 2 bases and J 6 bases, leaving 11 bases between the germline ends. The CDR3 loop spans 14 amino acids.

As concerns this clonotype: This could be a read error, since a much larger clone is one nucleotide away. For the CDR3, the DNA is TGTGCCATAGGACCCGGCGCCTACGAGCAGTACTTC. This gives the protein CAIGPGAYEQYF. This sequence joins TRBV12-3 or TRBV12-4 and TRBJ2-7; D remains ambiguous. Trimming stripped 10 bases from V and 2 bases from J, with 12 bases between. The CDR3 contains 12 residues.

Comments on this clonotype: The junction does not match germline at one end; this may be a read error. The CDR3 spells CASSLAAGNEQHF. Here the CDR3 DNA reads TGTGCCAGCAGCTTAGCCGCGGGGAACGAGCAGCACTTC. V usage is TRBV7-8 and J usage is TRBJ2-7; D may be TRBD2 (6 bases). The CDR3 extends over 13 amino acids. Per germline, CDR1 SGHVS and CDR2 FQNEAQ.

There are a few counts of this clonotype. This may come from a read error, since a much larger clone is one base off. V is TRBV24-1 and J is TRBJ2-2; D possibly corresponds to TRBD1 (5 bases). The CDR3 totals 14 residues. The V gene's germline CDR1 is KGHDR and CDR2 SFDVKD. The CDR3 loop reads CVTSAGLDTGELFF. The DNA for the CDR3 is TGTGTCACCAGTGCAGGGCTCGACACCGGGGAGCTGTTTTTT.

The sample holds many counts of this clonotype. The J gene is TRBJ2-5, the V gene TRBV5-1; TRBD1 is a possible D gene (5 bases). The germline V and J ends were trimmed by 3 bases and 0 bases, with 12 bases remaining between them. Germline V gives CDR1 SGHRS, CDR2 YFSETQ. The CDR3 has 15 amino acids. DNA for the CDR3: TGCGCCAGCAGCTCCTTACAGGAGTACCAAGAGACCCAGTACTTC. Protein product: CASSSLQEYQETQYF.

There are a few counts of this clonotype. This may be a read error, as it is one base from a much larger clone. This chain joins TRBV6-1 and TRBJ1-1, with TRBD1 identical over 7 bases. The CDR3 extends over 16 amino acids. The germline V gene has CDR1 MNHNS and CDR2 SASEGT. The CDR3: CASSESAPGGWTEALF. In nucleotides, the CDR3 is TGTGCCAGCAGTGAATCCGCCCCAGGGGGTTGGACTGAAGCTCTCTTT.

Comment on this clonotype: A clone one base away is much larger, so this may be a read error. The conserved phenylalanine or tryptophan normally closing the CDR3 is absent here, so this likely arose from a read error. CDR3 loop: CSARDLVSGGQDTQYS. The CDR3 DNA sequence: TGCAGTGCTAGAGATTTGGTTTCGGGGGGCCAAGATACGCAGTATTCT. V usage is TRBV20-1 and J usage is TRBJ2-3; TRBD2 is a possible D gene (7 bases). Trimming shortened V by 0 bases and J by 5 bases, and 18 bases separated the two germline ends. From germline, CDR1 is DFQATT and CDR2 SNEGSKA (reference sequence). This CDR3 is built from 16 residues.

This clonotype was seen at least ten times. V usage is TRBV4-2 and J usage is TRBJ1-2, with TRBD1 identical over 9 bases. This CDR3 comprises 14 residues. Germline V gene lookup returns CDR1 LGHNA and CDR2 YNFKEQ. The trim removed 4 bases at V and 8 bases at J, leaving 8 bases unmatched. The CDR3 spells CASSRQGEADGYTF. CDR3 DNA: TGTGCCAGCAGCCGACAGGGGGAGGCAGACGGCTACACCTTC.

This clonotype was seen ten or more times. V gene TRBV28 combines with J gene TRBJ2-7, with D maybe TRBD2 (5 bases). Germline V gene lookup returns CDR1 MDHEN and CDR2 SYDVKM. V dropped 4 bases and J dropped 1 base, with 17 bases sitting between them. The CDR3 sequence is 16 residues long. The DNA of the CDR3 is TGTGCCAGCAGTTGGCAAATTGGCAGACTATCCTACGAGCAGTACTTC. Translating gives CASSWQIGRLSYEQYF.

On this clonotype: A much larger clonotype is one base distant, so this may be a read error. V is TRBV4-3 and J is TRBJ1-1; no clear D. The CDR3 is 15 amino acids. Germline CDR1 and CDR2: LGHNA and YSLEER. The DNA for the CDR3 is TGCGCCAGCAGCCAAGATCGCAGGACTAACACTGAAGCTATCTTT. Its protein product is CASSQDRRTNTEAIF.

This sequence joins TRBV7-9 and TRBJ2-2, with a tentative D call TRBD2 (5 bases). Germline V gene lookup returns CDR1 SEHNR and CDR2 FQNEAQ (reference sequence). The CDR3 runs to 16 residues. Trimming took 5 bases from V and 0 from J, leaving 13 bases between them. The CDR3 DNA reads TGTGCCAGCAGCCCCGGGGTTTTAGCGAACACCGGGGAGCTGTTTTTT. This encodes CASSPGVLANTGELFF.

In this sample, this clonotype turned up many times. This sequence joins TRBV6-1 and TRBJ1-1, with D uncertain. The CDR3 sequence is 12 residues long. The germline V and J ends were trimmed by 3 bases and 4 bases, with 6 bases remaining between them. Germline V lookup: CDR1 MNHNS, CDR2 SASEGT. For the CDR3, the DNA is TGTGCCAGCAGTGACGAGGGCACTGAAGCTTTCTTT. Translated: CASSDEGTEAFF.

This clonotype occurred many times. This chain joins TRBV4-3 and TRBJ1-1, with D perhaps matching TRBD1 (5 bases). This CDR3 is built from 14 residues. Germline V gives CDR1 LGHNA, CDR2 YSLEER. The germline V and J ends were trimmed by 1 base and 6 bases, with 12 bases remaining between them. CDR3 amino acids: CASSQGAGFSEAFF. In nucleotides, the CDR3 is TGCGCCAGCAGCCAAGGGGCAGGGTTCTCTGAAGCTTTCTTT.

This clonotype was counted at least ten times. The chain combines TRBV7-9 with TRBJ2-7; 7 bases align to TRBD2. CDR1 and CDR2 from the germline V gene are SEHNR and FQNEAQ (reference sequence). The CDR3 is 15 amino acids. With V trimmed by 1 base and J by 6 bases, 9 bases remained unmatched. The CDR3 nucleotides read TGTGCCAGCAGCTTAGTTCAGGGAGGGGTAATCGAGCAGTACTTC. Translating gives CASSLVQGGVIEQYF.

Note on this clonotype: Since a much larger clone is just one base distant, this may be a read error. This sequence joins TRBV20-1 and TRBJ2-7, with 7 bases aligning to TRBD2. Losses at the gene ends were 0 bases for V and 5 bases for J; bases not matched to a gene: 10. Germline lookup yields CDR1 DFQATT and CDR2 SNEGSKA (reference sequence). The CDR3 covers 15 residues. The CDR3 DNA reads as TGCAGTGCTAGAGATCTGGGGCTAGCGGCCAACGAGCAGTACTTC. Translation: CSARDLGLAANEQYF.

The chain combines TRBV7-6 with TRBJ2-7; 8 bases map to TRBD1. The CDR3 runs to 14 residues. CDR1 and CDR2 (germline): SGHVS, FNYEAQ. The V gene end was trimmed by 6 bases and the J gene end by 2 bases; junction bases not matched to a gene: 6. CDR3: CASSPTGEAYEQYF. The DNA for the CDR3 is TGTGCCAGCAGTCCGACAGGGGAAGCCTACGAGCAGTACTTC.

This clonotype has at least ten counts. The rearrangement uses TRBV20-1 and TRBJ2-3; the D gene could be TRBD1 or TRBD2 (5 bases each). The CDR3 consists of 14 residues. Deletions cut 0 bases from V and 4 bases from J, with 11 bases between. CDR1 DFQATT and CDR2 SNEGSKA come from the germline V gene (reference sequence). The CDR3 region is CSARDLAGPDTQYF. CDR3 nucleotide sequence: TGCAGTGCTAGAGATCTAGCAGGGCCAGATACGCAGTATTTT.

Regarding this clonotype: A much larger clone lies one base from this, so it may be a read error. This sequence joins TRBV4-2 and TRBJ2-1, with D tentatively TRBD1 (5 bases). V was cut by 4 bases and J by 10 bases, with 20 bases left in between. The CDR3 is 15 residues long. Germline V gene sequence: CDR1 LGHNA, CDR2 YNFKEQ. The CDR3 spells CASSPTGAEQQEQFF. CDR3 DNA: TGTGCCAGCAGCCCCACTGGGGCTGAGCAGCAGGAGCAGTTCTTC.

This clonotype was recorded at least ten times. The chain couples TRBV7-6 to TRBJ2-3, with 13 nucleotides matching TRBD2. The CDR3 loop spans 17 amino acids. Looked up from germline, CDR1 is SGHVS and CDR2 is FNYEAQ. The V gene end was trimmed by 1 base and the J gene end by 8 bases; junction bases not matched to a gene: 9. CDR3 nucleotide sequence: TGTGCCAGCAGCTTAGAGGGGACTAGCGGGATCGGCGCTACGCAGTATTTT. This codes for CASSLEGTSGIGATQYF.

This clonotype was counted at least ten times. This chain uses TRBV7-9 with TRBJ2-2; 7 bases map to TRBD2. Germline trimming cut 5 bases from V and 5 bases from J; bases unmatched to any gene: 11. Germline-derived CDR1 and CDR2 are SEHNR and FQNEAQ (reference sequence). This CDR3 region has 16 residues. CDR3 amino acids: CASSPLADPRTGELFF. CDR3 DNA: TGTGCCAGCAGCCCGCTAGCGGACCCCAGGACCGGGGAGCTGTTTTTT.

This clonotype came up many times. This chain uses TRBV7-9 with TRBJ2-7, with 9 bases fitting TRBD1. The CDR3 is 14 residues long. Germline CDR1 SEHNR, CDR2 FQNEAQ (reference sequence). The V and J ends lost 5 bases and 3 bases, in that order; junction bases with no gene match: 5. The CDR3 loop is CASSQRDRVYEQYF. The CDR3 nucleotides read TGTGCCAGCAGCCAACGGGACAGGGTCTACGAGCAGTACTTC. The full variable domain, completed using reference TRBV7-9 and TRBJ2-7, is DTGVSQNPRHKITKRGQNVTFRCDPISEHNRLYWYRQTLGQGPEFLTYFQNEAQLEKSRLLSDRFSAERPKGSFSTLEIQRTEQGDSAMYLCASSQRDRVYEQYFGPGTRLTVT.

Many counts were recorded for this clonotype. The chain is built from TRBV5-1 and TRBJ2-7, with D perhaps TRBD1 or TRBD2 (5 bases each). Germline V gene data show CDR1 as SGHRS and CDR2 as YFSETQ. This CDR3 has 13 amino acids. The V end lost 4 bases, the J end lost 4 bases, and 12 bases lay between the germline ends. CDR3 protein: CASSGDPGYEQYF. The CDR3 coding sequence is TGCGCCAGCAGCGGGGACCCCGGTTACGAGCAGTACTTC.

To note about this clonotype: A junction boundary mismatches the germline segment, possibly from a read error. This chain links TRBV4-2 with TRBJ2-1; D perhaps matches TRBD2 (5 bases). The CDR3 contains 17 residues. CDR1 LGHNA and CDR2 YNFKEQ come from the germline V gene. CDR3 coding DNA: TGTGCCAGCAGCCATGATCGGGTAGCGACCCTTAGCAATGAGCAGCTCTTC. Amino acid sequence: CASSHDRVATLSNEQLF.